The 5 T cell receptor beta chains below were found in one sample sequenced in a study of blood T cell repertoires in COVID-19 (dated by TCRdb to the early 2020s). The receptor library was made with the immunoSEQ multiplex PCR assay. The table comes from immuneACCESS by way of TCRdb, which keeps in-frame sequences with V and J called. Part of the clones is missing from these tables; in studies checked, under half for an unresolved V gene and the rest for unknown reasons. The sample table holds a few hundred thousand clones, of which 65% to 85% were seen once. The ten largest clones represent roughly 3.2% of the sample. Sequencing was performed on PBMCs or T cells enriched from blood (not recorded which). These receptors were collected from a man aged 50 to 60 who had recovered from COVID-19.

V usage is TRBV19 and J usage is TRBJ2-5, with D possibly TRBD2 on 6 matching bases. CDR3 length: 14 residues. In germline, CDR1 is LNHDA, CDR2 SQIVND (reference sequence). V lost 4 bases, J lost 1 base, and 10 bases lay in between. The CDR3 DNA reads TGTGCCAGTAGTAGGCGGGGTGGCCAAGAGACCCAGTACTTC. Translating gives CASSRRGGQETQYF.

This chain uses TRBV18 with TRBJ1-5; D possibly corresponds to TRBD1 (5 bases). The CDR3 totals 14 residues. Trimming took 4 bases from V and 2 from J, leaving 9 bases between them. The germline V gene encodes CDR1 KGHSH and CDR2 LQKENI. CDR3 sequence (DNA): TGTGCCAGCTCACTCAGGGAGGGCAATCAGCCCCAGCATTTT. Encoded protein: CASSLREGNQPQHF.

The rearrangement links TRBV11-3 to TRBJ2-7, with no clear D. Trimming left V 1 base short and J 2 bases short, with 9 bases between. Per germline, CDR1 SGHNT and CDR2 YENEEA. The CDR3 length is 14 residues. This CDR3 is CASSLARLTYEQYF. CDR3 nucleotide sequence: TGTGCCAGCAGCTTAGCCAGGTTGACCTACGAGCAGTACTTC.

The chain employs TRBV7-2 and TRBJ2-7; 11 bases are a match to TRBD2. CDR1 and CDR2 (germline): SGHTA, FQGNSA. After removal of 5 bases from V and 4 bases from J, the junction contained 4 bases not matched to a gene. CDR3 length: 14 residues. This CDR3 reads CASSRRLAGYEQYF. The DNA for the CDR3 is TGTGCCAGCAGCCGTCGACTAGCGGGATACGAGCAGTACTTC.

V gene TRBV11-3 combines with J gene TRBJ1-6; D call uncertain. The CDR3 runs to 14 residues. V lost 1 base, J lost 10 bases, and 11 bases lay in between. The germline V gene has CDR1 SGHNT and CDR2 YENEEA. For the CDR3, the DNA is TGTGCCAGCAGCTTAGTGAACAGAGGGTCACCCCTCCACTTT. Its protein product is CASSLVNRGSPLHF.